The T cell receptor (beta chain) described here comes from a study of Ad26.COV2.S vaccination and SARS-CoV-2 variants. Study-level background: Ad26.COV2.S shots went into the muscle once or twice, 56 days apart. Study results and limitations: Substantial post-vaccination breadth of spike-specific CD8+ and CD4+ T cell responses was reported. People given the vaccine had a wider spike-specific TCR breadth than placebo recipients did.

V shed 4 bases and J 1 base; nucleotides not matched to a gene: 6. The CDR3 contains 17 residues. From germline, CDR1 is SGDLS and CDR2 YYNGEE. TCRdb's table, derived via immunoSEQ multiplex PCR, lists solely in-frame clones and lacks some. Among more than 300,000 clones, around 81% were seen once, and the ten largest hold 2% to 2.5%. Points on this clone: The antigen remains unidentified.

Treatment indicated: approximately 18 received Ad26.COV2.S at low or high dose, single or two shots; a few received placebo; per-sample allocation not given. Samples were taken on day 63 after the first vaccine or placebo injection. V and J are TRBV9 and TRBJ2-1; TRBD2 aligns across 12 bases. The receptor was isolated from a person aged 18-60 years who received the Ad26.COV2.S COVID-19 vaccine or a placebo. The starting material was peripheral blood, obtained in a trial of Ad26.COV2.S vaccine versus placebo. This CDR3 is CASSKGGLAGSYNEQFF. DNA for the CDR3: TGTGCCAGCAGCAAGGGGGGACTAGCGGGTTCCTACAATGAGCAGTTCTTC.